What follows are 13 T cell receptor beta chains derived from one specimen sequenced in a study of T cell responses to AZD1222 COVID-19 vaccine. Libraries were prepared by immunoSEQ multiplex PCR; TCRdb keeps only in-frame clonotypes and omits some of them. This sample yields 150,000 or so clones, of which about nine tenths are seen a single time; around 3% belongs to the top ten. The sequences come from peripheral blood, collected on day 0 of AZD1222 vaccination. The source is an adult in good health.

V and J are TRBV19 and TRBJ2-7, with a weak D call TRBD1 (5 bases). V was clipped by 6 bases and J by 0 bases, with 15 bases between them. The germline V gene has CDR1 LNHDA and CDR2 SQIVND (reference sequence). CDR3 length: 15 amino acids. The CDR3 DNA is TGTGCCAGTAGAGAGCAGGGATGGGACTCCTACGAGCAGTACTTC. Its translation: CASREQGWDSYEQYF.

This clone has only a few counts. The V gene is TRBV12-5, the J gene TRBJ2-7; D perhaps matches TRBD2 (5 bases). Germline CDR1 and CDR2: LGHNT and FRNRAP. This CDR3 has 12 amino acids. The V end was cut by 7 bases, the J end by 5 bases, with 12 bases between. CDR3 DNA sequence: TGTGCTAGTGCTTTTTTCGGGGACGAGCAGTACTTC. Its protein is CASAFFGDEQYF. Full variable domain (missing parts from reference TRBV12-5 and TRBJ2-7): DARVTQTPRHKVTEMGQEVTMRCQPILGHNTVFWYRQTMMQGLELLAYFRNRAPLDDSGMPKDRFSAEMPDATLATLKIQPSEPRDSAVYFCASAFFGDEQYFGPGTRLTVT.

The chain uses TRBV25-1 and TRBJ1-4; maybe TRBD1 (6 bases). CDR1 and CDR2 (germline): MGHDK, SYGVNS. This CDR3 has 15 residues. V was cut by 0 bases and J by 7 bases, with 12 bases left in between. The CDR3 loop is CASSEYMRGSEKLFF. The CDR3 DNA reads as TGTGCCAGCAGTGAATATATGAGGGGGAGTGAAAAACTGTTTTTT.

V usage is TRBV28 and J usage is TRBJ2-7, with TRBD2 as a possible D gene (5 bases). Per germline, CDR1 MDHEN and CDR2 SYDVKM. V lost 6 bases and J 3 bases, leaving 15 bases between the germline ends. The CDR3 runs 14 residues. The CDR3 coding sequence is TGTGCCAGCAGCGGGGTAGTATCGGGCTACGAGCAGTACTTC. This translates into CASSGVVSGYEQYF.

The J gene is TRBJ2-1, the V gene TRBV15, with D perhaps TRBD2 (6 bases). There are 18 residues in the CDR3. Germline V gene data show CDR1 as LNHNV and CDR2 as YYDKDF (reference sequence). With 0 bases removed from V and 4 bases from J, the gap between germline ends came to 19 bases. DNA of the CDR3: TGTGCCACCAGCAGAGATTTGGCGGGGAGCACCGTATACAATGAGCAGTTCTTC. Translation gives CATSRDLAGSTVYNEQFF.

The sample holds one count of this clone. The rearrangement links TRBV18 to TRBJ2-7; tentative D call: TRBD1 (5 bases). Trimming left V 2 bases short and J 2 bases short, with 10 bases between. The CDR3 sequence is 14 residues long. Per the germline V gene, CDR1 is KGHSH and CDR2 is LQKENI. CDR3 loop: CASSPLGVTYEQYF. The CDR3 DNA follows: TGTGCCAGCTCACCATTAGGGGTCACCTACGAGCAGTACTTC. The complete variable domain, with remaining parts taken from reference TRBV18 and TRBJ2-7, reads NAGVMQNPRHLVRRRGQEARLRCSPMKGHSHVYWYRQLPEEGLKFMVYLQKENIIDESGMPKERFSAEFPKEGPSILRIQQVVRGDSAAYFCASSPLGVTYEQYFGPGTRLTVT.

This clone was seen only a few times. V usage is TRBV2 and J usage is TRBJ1-1, with 9 bases lining up with TRBD1. Germline CDR1 reads SNHLY; CDR2 reads FYNNEI. V lost 1 base to trimming and J lost 7 bases; unmatched junction nucleotides: 22. The CDR3 contains 20 residues. CDR3 DNA sequence: TGTGCCAGCAGTGAAGGATGGTGGACAGGGGAAGTTGGGGGTCACAGTGAAGCTTTCTTT. This sequence encodes CASSEGWWTGEVGGHSEAFF.

The rearrangement joins TRBV3-1 (or the pseudogene TRBV3-2) to TRBJ2-2; D gene unclear. The CDR3 length is 16 residues. Between the trimmed V and J ends, which lost 0 bases and 1 base, there was a span of 9 bases. CDR1 is LGHDT and CDR2 is YNNKEL in the germline V gene (reference sequence). For the CDR3, the DNA is TGTGCCAGCAGCCAAGATTCCCACTTGAACACCGGGGAGCTGTTTTTT. Translated, it gives CASSQDSHLNTGELFF.

Concerning this clone: The sample contains more than one DNA sequence encoding this CDR3. This chain connects TRBV19 to TRBJ1-1; D gene uncertain. Trimming left V 5 bases short and J 3 bases short, with 10 bases between. The CDR3 length is 13 residues. Germline V gene data show CDR1 as LNHDA and CDR2 as SQIVND (reference sequence). The chain's CDR3 is CASSVKGDTEAFF. CDR3 DNA: TGTGCCAGTAGTGTAAAGGGCGACACTGAAGCTTTCTTT.

Here the CDR3 reads CASSLVTSGGLNTQYF. The CDR3 coding sequence is TGTGCCAGCAGCTTAGTAACTAGCGGGGGGCTTAATACGCAGTATTTT. The chain carries TRBV7-2 and TRBJ2-3; 12 bases fit TRBD2. This CDR3 contains 16 residues. The V gene end was trimmed by 1 base and the J gene end by 7 bases; junction bases not matched to a gene: 6. Germline lookup yields CDR1 SGHTA and CDR2 FQGNSA.

The chain combines TRBV11-2 with TRBJ1-1; 7 nucleotides line up with TRBD1. Unmatched junction bases numbered 3, after V lost 2 bases and J lost 0 bases. Germline V gene sequence: CDR1 SGHAT, CDR2 FQNNGV. CDR3 length: 15 residues. The CDR3: CASSLQGVMNTEAFF. The CDR3 DNA is TGTGCCAGCAGCTTACAGGGGGTCATGAACACTGAAGCTTTCTTT.

V is TRBV7-2 and J is TRBJ2-1, with 7 bases fitting TRBD2. CDR3 length: 14 residues. The germline gives CDR1 SGHTA, CDR2 FQGNSA. J gave up 7 bases and V 3 bases, and 6 bases lay outside the gene matches. This chain's CDR3 is CASSLGLAENEQFF. CDR3 sequence (DNA): TGTGCCAGCAGCTTGGGGCTAGCGGAAAATGAGCAGTTCTTC.

The rearrangement joins TRBV6-2 or TRBV6-3 to TRBJ2-1, with D unclear. Germline-derived CDR1 and CDR2 are MNHEY and SVGEGT. The CDR3 is made up of 16 amino acids. V shed 5 bases and J shed 4 bases, with 18 bases lying between them. CDR3 DNA: TGTGCCAGCAGTGCGGATTTTGACGCCAGGTACAATGAGCAGTTCTTC. It specifies CASSADFDARYNEQFF.